This TCR beta chain was identified in a study of T cells in Graves' hyperthyroidism and ophthalmopathy. Ophthalmopathy cases met thresholds of Clinical Activity Score at least 3, NOSPECS grade at least 4 and duration under 3 months. The authors took PBMCs from 10 ml fresh peripheral blood. What was amplified from RNA transcripts were TCR beta CDR3 regions. TCR CDR3 underwent first-round RT-PCR with the HTBI primer set. From the multiplex PCR reads, TCRdb called clonotypes with MiXCR, one entry per CDR3 protein. The top ten clones hold roughly two fifths of a sample with fewer than 450,000 distinct CDR3 sequences, about 18% of them seen once. This clonotype was picked up many times. This sequence was found in a man aged 18 to 29 with Graves' ophthalmopathy. Sequencing was carried out using blood.

The CDR3 spells CASSPDLGGTEAFF. In DNA form, the CDR3 reads TGTGCCAGCAGTCCCGATTTGGGGGGCACTGAAGCTTTCTTT. The J gene is TRBJ1-1, the V gene TRBV28, with D perhaps TRBD1 (5 bases). CDR1 is MDHEN and CDR2 is SYDVKM in the germline V gene. This CDR3 is 14 amino acids long. Between the trimmed V and J ends, which lost 5 bases and 4 bases, there was a span of 14 bases.